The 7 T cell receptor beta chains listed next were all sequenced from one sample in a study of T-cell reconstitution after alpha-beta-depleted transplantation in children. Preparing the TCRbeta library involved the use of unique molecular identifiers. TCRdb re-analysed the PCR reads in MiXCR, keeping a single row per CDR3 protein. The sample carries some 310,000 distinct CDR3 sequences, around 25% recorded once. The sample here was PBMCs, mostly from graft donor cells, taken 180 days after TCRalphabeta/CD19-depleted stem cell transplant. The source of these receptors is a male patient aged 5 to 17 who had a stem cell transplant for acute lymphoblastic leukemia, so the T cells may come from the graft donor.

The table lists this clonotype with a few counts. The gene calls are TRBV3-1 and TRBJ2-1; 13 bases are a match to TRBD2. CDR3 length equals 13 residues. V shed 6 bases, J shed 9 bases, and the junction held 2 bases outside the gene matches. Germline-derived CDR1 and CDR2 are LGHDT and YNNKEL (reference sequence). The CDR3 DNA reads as TGTGCCAGCAGACTAGCGGGAGGGCTTGAGCAGTTCTTC. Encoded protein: CASRLAGGLEQFF.

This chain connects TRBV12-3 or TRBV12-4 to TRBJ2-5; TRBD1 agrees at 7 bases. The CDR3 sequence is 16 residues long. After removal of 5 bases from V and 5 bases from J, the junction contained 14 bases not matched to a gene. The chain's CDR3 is CASSPRDREPGETQYF. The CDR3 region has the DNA TGTGCCAGCAGTCCCCGCGACAGGGAGCCTGGGGAGACCCAGTACTTC.

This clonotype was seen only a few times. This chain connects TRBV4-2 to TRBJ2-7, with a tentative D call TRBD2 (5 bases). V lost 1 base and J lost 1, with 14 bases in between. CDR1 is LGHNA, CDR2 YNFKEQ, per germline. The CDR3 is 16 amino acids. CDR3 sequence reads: CASSQGAGFDSYEQYF. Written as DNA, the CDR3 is TGTGCCAGCAGCCAAGGGGCGGGTTTCGATTCCTACGAGCAGTACTTC.

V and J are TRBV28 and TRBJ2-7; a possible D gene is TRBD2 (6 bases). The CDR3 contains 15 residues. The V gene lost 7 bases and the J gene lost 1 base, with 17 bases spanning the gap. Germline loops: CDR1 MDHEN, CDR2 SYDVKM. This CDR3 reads CASTVQGDFSYEQYF. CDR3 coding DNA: TGTGCCAGCACTGTCCAAGGGGACTTTTCCTACGAGCAGTACTTC.

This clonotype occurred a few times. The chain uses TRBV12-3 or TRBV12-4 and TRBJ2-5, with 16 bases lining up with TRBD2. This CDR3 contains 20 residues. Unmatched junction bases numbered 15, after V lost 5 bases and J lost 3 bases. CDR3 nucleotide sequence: TGTGCCAGCAGTCCCTCACTCGGGACTAGCGGGAGGGTGAGAGAAGAGACCCAGTACTTC. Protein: CASSPSLGTSGRVREETQYF.

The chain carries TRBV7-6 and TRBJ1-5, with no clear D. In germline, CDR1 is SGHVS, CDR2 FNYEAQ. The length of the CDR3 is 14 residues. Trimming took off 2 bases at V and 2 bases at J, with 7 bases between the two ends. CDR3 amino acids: CASSLTPGNQPQHF. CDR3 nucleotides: TGTGCCAGCAGCTTAACCCCAGGCAATCAGCCCCAGCATTTT.

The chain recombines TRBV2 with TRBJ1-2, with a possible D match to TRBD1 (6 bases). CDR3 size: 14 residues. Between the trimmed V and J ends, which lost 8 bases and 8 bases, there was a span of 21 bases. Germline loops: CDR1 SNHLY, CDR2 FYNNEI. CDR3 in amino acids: CASYPLRGEWGYTF. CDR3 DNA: TGTGCCAGCTATCCTCTAAGGGGGGAATGGGGCTACACCTTC.